Presented here are 32 T cell receptor beta chains from one specimen sequenced in a study of shared clonotypes between healthy human individuals (dated by TCRdb to the early 2020s). CD8 naive samples were obtained by positive selection for CCR7 among CD45RO-negative cells, yielding a CD45RA+CCR7+ population from which TemRA cells were excluded. Preparation of the library involved the immunoSEQ multiplex PCR assay. TCRdb carries this immuneACCESS record with in-frame sequences only. Its versions omit some clonotypes, under half of them owing to an unresolved V gene in the studies checked, with the rest unexplained. This sample has 760,000 or so clones in its table, and roughly 96% of those were observed once. The top ten clonotypes cover about 0.25% of the sample. The sequenced material came from naive CD8+ T cells sorted from blood. The cell subset or site label corresponds to: CD45RA+CCR7+. The receptor source for this set is a man in his thirties or forties in good health.

The V and J genes are TRBV4-3 and TRBJ1-4; no firm D call. The CDR3 length is 13 residues. Looked up from germline, CDR1 is LGHNA and CDR2 is YSLEER. V lost 0 bases, J lost 11 bases, and 10 bases lay in between. For the CDR3, the DNA is TGCGCCAGCAGCCAAGATACGGCTGGGAAACTGTTTTTT. Its translation: CASSQDTAGKLFF.

This chain's CDR3 is CASSLPGTGLETQYF. The CDR3 DNA follows: TGTGCCAGCAGCTTACCGGGGACAGGGTTGGAGACCCAGTACTTC. V usage is TRBV5-5 and J usage is TRBJ2-5, with 9 bases lining up with TRBD1. Germline CDR1 SGHKS, CDR2 YYEKEE (reference sequence). There are 15 residues in the CDR3. Losses at the gene ends were 2 bases for V and 5 bases for J; bases not matched to a gene: 7. Full variable domain (rest looked up from reference TRBV5-5 and TRBJ2-5): DAGVTQSPTHLIKTRGQQVTLRCSPISGHKSVSWYQQVLGQGPQFIFQYYEKEERGRGNFPDRFSARQFPNYSSELNVNALLLGDSALYLCASSLPGTGLETQYFGPGTRLLVL.

The rearrangement joins TRBV19 to TRBJ2-5; D uncertain. V was clipped by 7 bases and J by 0 bases, with 9 bases between them. CDR1 is LNHDA and CDR2 is SQIVND in the germline V gene (reference sequence). The CDR3 runs to 13 residues. The CDR3: CASKGEYQETQYF. CDR3 in DNA: TGTGCCAGTAAAGGAGAATACCAAGAGACCCAGTACTTC.

The V gene is TRBV4-1, the J gene TRBJ2-7; TRBD2 is a possible D gene (5 bases). There are 14 residues in the CDR3. V was pared by 5 bases and J by 5 bases, with 16 bases between. Germline CDR1 reads MGHRA; CDR2 reads YSYEKL. CDR3 nucleotide sequence: TGCGCCAGCAGCAGGAGCCCCGGGGTTGACGAGCAGTACTTC. This gives the protein CASSRSPGVDEQYF.

The V call is TRBV2, the J call TRBJ1-5; tentatively, D is TRBD1 (6 bases). The V gene's germline CDR1 is SNHLY and CDR2 FYNNEI. This CDR3 comprises 17 residues. V was pared by 6 bases and J by 4 bases, with 22 bases between. CDR3 in DNA: TGTGCCAGCAGCGCCCACGCTAGCTGGGGGCAGAATCAGCCCCAGCATTTT. Translating it yields CASSAHASWGQNQPQHF. The complete variable domain, with remaining parts taken from reference TRBV2 and TRBJ1-5, reads EPEVTQTPSHQVTQMGQEVILRCVPISNHLYFYWYRQILGQKVEFLVSFYNNEISEKSEIFDDQFSVERPDGSNFTLKIRSTKLEDSAMYFCASSAHASWGQNQPQHFGDGTRLSIL.

The V and J genes are TRBV30 and TRBJ2-2; D call uncertain. Germline values: CDR1 GTSNPN, CDR2 SVGIG (reference sequence). The CDR3 runs to 11 residues. V was pared by 4 bases and J by 4 bases, with 4 bases between. This CDR3 is CAWKGTGELFF. In DNA, the CDR3 is TGTGCCTGGAAGGGCACCGGGGAGCTGTTTTTT.

The rearrangement links TRBV5-4 to TRBJ2-7; 9 bases are shared with TRBD2. This CDR3 comprises 15 residues. V shed 6 bases, J shed 3 bases, and the junction held 10 bases outside the gene matches. Germline CDR1 is SGHNT and CDR2 is YYREEE (reference sequence). CDR3 DNA: TGTGCCAGCACGCCCGCTAGCGGGGCCGACTACGAGCAGTACTTC. Protein product: CASTPASGADYEQYF.

Concerning this clone itself: Other DNA sequences in this specimen translate into the identical CDR3. The CDR3: CASSLGRGANVLTF. The CDR3 DNA follows: TGTGCCAGCAGTCTCGGTCGGGGGGCCAACGTCCTGACTTTC. J is TRBJ2-6 and V is TRBV13; no clear D gene. The CDR3 is 14 residues long. Trimming took off 6 bases at V and 4 bases at J, with 10 bases between the two ends. Per germline, CDR1 PRHDT and CDR2 FYEKMQ (reference sequence).

The genes are TRBV4-1 and TRBJ2-7; no definite D call. Germline V CDR1 and CDR2: MGHRA, YSYEKL. There are 15 residues in the CDR3. Trimming cost V 0 bases and J 5 bases, with 14 bases left between them. The CDR3 DNA follows: TGCGCCAGCAGCCAAGAAACAGCCCTCATTGACGAGCAGTACTTC. Translation: CASSQETALIDEQYF.

CDR3 coding DNA: TGTGCCAGCAGCTTAGCGATTGGGGGGGAGCAGTACTTC. Protein sequence: CASSLAIGGEQYF. The gene calls are TRBV7-8 and TRBJ2-7, with a possible D match to TRBD2 (6 bases). V lost 0 bases and J lost 7, with 10 bases in between. The CDR3 has 13 amino acids. Germline CDR1 is SGHVS and CDR2 is FQNEAQ.

This clone has only one observation. The chain links TRBV27 to TRBJ2-7, with 8 bases aligning to TRBD2. There are 12 residues in the CDR3. Germline lookup yields CDR1 MNHEY and CDR2 SMNVEV (reference sequence). The junction had 10 bases not matched to a gene; V was cut back by 5 bases and J by 13 bases. The CDR3 sequence is CASSPHGTRPYF. Written as DNA, the CDR3 is TGTGCCAGCAGTCCCCACGGGACTAGGCCATACTTC.

This clone has only one observation. V is TRBV27 and J is TRBJ1-1; D gene uncertain. Trimming left V 0 bases short and J 8 bases short, with 10 bases between. This CDR3 is 13 amino acids long. CDR1 is MNHEY and CDR2 is SMNVEV in the germline V gene (reference sequence). DNA for the CDR3: TGTGCCAGCAGTTTATCGGGGTATAGAGAAGCTTTCTTT. It encodes CASSLSGYREAFF.

The chain links TRBV30 to TRBJ2-7; D assignment may be TRBD1 or TRBD2 (5 bases each). The germline CDR1 and CDR2 sequences are GTSNPN and SVGIG (reference sequence). The V gene lost 2 bases and the J gene lost 2 bases, with 22 bases spanning the gap. This CDR3 region has 17 residues. The CDR3 DNA is TGTGCCTGGAGTACCAACACCGGGGCCCTAAGACCCTACGAGCAGTACTTC. Translation gives CAWSTNTGALRPYEQYF.

V usage is TRBV28 and J usage is TRBJ2-7; D remains ambiguous. The CDR3 has 13 residues. Trimming pared 2 bases from V and 3 bases from J, leaving 8 bases between. The germline V gene encodes CDR1 MDHEN and CDR2 SYDVKM. The CDR3 DNA follows: TGTGCCAGCAGTTTAGGTCAGAACTACGAGCAGTACTTC. Its translation: CASSLGQNYEQYF.

The rearrangement joins TRBV30 to TRBJ1-1; D gene uncertain. CDR3 length: 13 residues. Deletions cut 3 bases from V and 3 bases from J, with 11 bases between. The germline gives CDR1 GTSNPN, CDR2 SVGIG (reference sequence). CDR3 nucleotide sequence: TGTGCCTGGAGCGAAAACAGCGACACTGAAGCTTTCTTT. It translates to CAWSENSDTEAFF. Full variable domain (remainder filled in from reference TRBV30 and TRBJ1-1): SQTIHQWPATLVQPVGSPLSLECTVEGTSNPNLYWYRQAAGRGLQLLFYSVGIGQISSEVPQNLSASRPQDRQFILSSKKLLLSDSGFYLCAWSENSDTEAFFGQGTRLTVV.

This clone was picked up one time. The chain uses TRBV25-1 and TRBJ2-7, with TRBD2 as a possible D gene (6 bases). The length of the CDR3 is 14 residues. The germline gives CDR1 MGHDK, CDR2 SYGVNS. The germline V and J ends were trimmed by 3 bases and 3 bases, with 12 bases remaining between them. As DNA, the CDR3 is TGTGCCAGCAGTGATAGCGGATCGCTCTACGAGCAGTACTTC. Protein sequence: CASSDSGSLYEQYF.

The gene calls are TRBV10-2 and TRBJ2-7; D is possibly TRBD1 (5 bases). Germline V gene sequence: CDR1 WSHSY, CDR2 SAAADI. Trimming left V 0 bases short and J 5 bases short, with 14 bases between. The CDR3 is 15 residues long. The CDR3 nucleotides read TGCGCCAGCAGTGAGTCGGGGCTCCGAGGCCACGAGCAGTACTTC. Residues: CASSESGLRGHEQYF.

This rearrangement joins TRBV7-9 to TRBJ2-7, with D hard to call. Trimming took off 5 bases at V and 6 bases at J, with 14 bases between the two ends. Per germline, CDR1 SEHNR and CDR2 FQNEAQ (reference sequence). The CDR3 sequence is 13 residues long. The CDR3 protein is CASSPIPDLEQYF. In DNA, the CDR3 is TGTGCCAGCAGCCCCATCCCGGACCTCGAGCAGTACTTC. Filled out from reference TRBV7-9 and TRBJ2-7, the complete variable domain reads DTGVSQNPRHKITKRGQNVTFRCDPISEHNRLYWYRQTLGQGPEFLTYFQNEAQLEKSRLLSDRFSAERPKGSFSTLEIQRTEQGDSAMYLCASSPIPDLEQYFGPGTRLTVT.

This chain connects TRBV6-1 to TRBJ1-2, with 7 positions matching TRBD1. The V gene end was trimmed by 3 bases and the J gene end by 1 base; junction bases not matched to a gene: 8. CDR1 and CDR2 (germline): MNHNS, SASEGT. This CDR3 spans 16 amino acids. The CDR3 here is CASSELQGWDNYGYTF. CDR3 DNA sequence: TGTGCCAGCAGTGAGCTACAGGGGTGGGATAACTATGGCTACACCTTC.

The rearrangement joins TRBV16 to TRBJ2-5; D is tentatively TRBD1 or TRBD2 (6 bases each). Trimming shortened V by 4 bases and J by 3 bases, and 24 bases separated the two germline ends. The germline gives CDR1 KGHSY, CDR2 FQNENV. This CDR3 spans 18 amino acids. CDR3 sequence: CASSPIPPGGTIKETQYF. As DNA, the CDR3 is TGTGCCAGCAGCCCAATCCCCCCGGGCGGGACAATAAAAGAGACCCAGTACTTC.

The chain links TRBV10-3 to TRBJ2-6, with TRBD1 matching 7 bases. Germline V CDR1 and CDR2: ENHRY, SYGVKD. The CDR3 covers 16 residues. V trimming: 4 bases; J trimming: 0 bases; junction bases outside the gene matches: 3. This CDR3 reads CAISGQGISGANVLTF. CDR3 DNA sequence: TGTGCCATCAGTGGACAGGGTATCTCTGGGGCCAACGTCCTGACTTTC.

The chain links TRBV7-9 to TRBJ2-7, with no clear D. Germline loops: CDR1 SEHNR, CDR2 FQNEAQ (reference sequence). V lost 2 bases and J lost 4, with 15 bases in between. The CDR3 loop spans 15 amino acids. The CDR3 nucleotides read TGTGCCAGCAGCTTATCCTCGGCCGCAGCGTACGAGCAGTACTTC. Translation gives CASSLSSAAAYEQYF.

This chain uses TRBV4-3 with TRBJ1-5; no reliable D call. The germline V gene has CDR1 LGHNA and CDR2 YSLEER. V was shortened by 0 bases and J by 4 bases, with 13 bases between the two germline ends. CDR3 length equals 16 residues. Here the CDR3 DNA reads TGCGCCAGCAGCCAAGATGCGGCGGGTTATAATCAGCCCCAGCATTTT. This codes for CASSQDAAGYNQPQHF.

This chain joins TRBV25-1 and TRBJ1-1; D perhaps matches TRBD1 (5 bases). V lost 3 bases, J lost 11 bases, and 16 bases lay in between. Germline V gives CDR1 MGHDK, CDR2 SYGVNS. The CDR3 runs to 13 residues. CDR3 residues: CASSEAAGQEAFF. Here the CDR3 DNA reads TGTGCCAGCAGTGAGGCGGCAGGGCAAGAGGCTTTCTTT. The full variable domain, completed using reference TRBV25-1 and TRBJ1-1, is EADIYQTPRYLVIGTGKKITLECSQTMGHDKMYWYQQDPGMELHLIHYSYGVNSTEKGDLSSESTVSRIRTEHFPLTLESARPSHTSQYLCASSEAAGQEAFFGQGTRLTVV.

The chain employs TRBV2 and TRBJ1-3; no firm D call. Trimming removed 2 bases from V and 3 bases from J, with 20 bases in between. The CDR3 sequence is 18 residues long. Germline-derived CDR1 and CDR2 are SNHLY and FYNNEI. In DNA form, the CDR3 reads TGTGCCAGCAGTGAAAACCCGCTTGGAACAGCTAGTGGAAACACCATATATTTT. It is translated as CASSENPLGTASGNTIYF. Drawing the rest from reference TRBV2 and TRBJ1-3, the complete variable domain is EPEVTQTPSHQVTQMGQEVILRCVPISNHLYFYWYRQILGQKVEFLVSFYNNEISEKSEIFDDQFSVERPDGSNFTLKIRSTKLEDSAMYFCASSENPLGTASGNTIYFGEGSWLTVV.

The CDR3 DNA is TGCAGCGTTATGAACACTGAAGCTTTCTTT. Translation: CSVMNTEAFF. This rearrangement joins TRBV29-1 to TRBJ1-1; D uncertain. Looked up from germline, CDR1 is SQVTM and CDR2 is ANQGSEA. Trimming shortened V by 5 bases and J by 0 bases, and 1 base separated the two germline ends. The CDR3 extends over 10 amino acids.

The chain recombines TRBV7-9 with TRBJ2-7; TRBD2 is a possible D gene (6 bases). V lost 8 bases to trimming and J lost 0 bases, with 14 bases between them. The CDR3 contains 14 residues. Germline assignment: CDR1 SEHNR and CDR2 FQNEAQ (reference sequence). This CDR3 is CASRSGGGSYEQYF. CDR3 nucleotides: TGTGCCAGCCGCTCCGGGGGTGGCTCCTACGAGCAGTACTTC.

The V call is TRBV28, the J call TRBJ2-7; D possibly uses TRBD1 or TRBD2 (6 bases each). Germline V gene data show CDR1 as MDHEN and CDR2 as SYDVKM. V was clipped by 5 bases and J by 3 bases, with 20 bases between them. The CDR3 loop spans 16 amino acids. The CDR3 here is CASSRSWGADNYEQYF. The CDR3, as DNA: TGTGCCAGCAGTCGCTCCTGGGGGGCGGATAACTACGAGCAGTACTTC.

The chain combines TRBV12-5 with TRBJ2-5, with D possibly called TRBD1 or TRBD2 (5 bases each). The CDR3 covers 12 residues. Trimming shortened V by 9 bases and J by 7 bases, and 15 bases separated the two germline ends. The germline CDR1 and CDR2 sequences are LGHNT and FRNRAP. CDR3 bases: TGTGCTAGCGGGGCAAATTATGGGACCCAGTACTTC. It encodes CASGANYGTQYF. Complete variable domain (other parts from reference TRBV12-5 and TRBJ2-5): DARVTQTPRHKVTEMGQEVTMRCQPILGHNTVFWYRQTMMQGLELLAYFRNRAPLDDSGMPKDRFSAEMPDATLATLKIQPSEPRDSAVYFCASGANYGTQYFGPGTRLLVL.

In its sample, this clone was seen once. V and J are TRBV27 and TRBJ2-5; no definite D call. CDR3 length: 14 amino acids. Germline-derived CDR1 and CDR2 are MNHEY and SMNVEV (reference sequence). Trimming took 6 bases from V and 0 from J, leaving 11 bases between them. CDR3 sequence: CASSRRRDQETQYF. The CDR3 DNA reads TGTGCCAGCAGCCGTCGACGGGACCAAGAGACCCAGTACTTC.

J is TRBJ2-1 and V is TRBV28, with a weak D call TRBD2 (5 bases). V shed 5 bases and J shed 4 bases, with 9 bases lying between them. There are 13 residues in the CDR3. Looked up from germline, CDR1 is MDHEN and CDR2 is SYDVKM. The CDR3 nucleotides read TGTGCCAGCAGTCTCGGGGTATACAATGAGCAGTTCTTC. This translates into CASSLGVYNEQFF. The complete variable domain, with remaining parts taken from reference TRBV28 and TRBJ2-1, reads DVKVTQSSRYLVKRTGEKVFLECVQDMDHENMFWYRQDPGLGLRLIYFSYDVKMKEKGDIPEGYSVSREKKERFSLILESASTNQTSMYLCASSLGVYNEQFFGPGTRLTVL.

CDR3 residues: CASGLVLGAGEGHEQFF. CDR3 coding DNA: TGTGCTAGTGGTTTGGTACTTGGGGCGGGAGAAGGTCATGAGCAGTTCTTC. The V gene is TRBV12-5, the J gene TRBJ2-1; 7 positions agree with TRBD2. The CDR3 consists of 17 residues. Germline V CDR1 and CDR2: LGHNT, FRNRAP. V dropped 0 bases and J dropped 8; count of bases not matched to a gene: 13.